This T cell receptor beta chain was identified in a study of cytomegalovirus exposure and HLA in healthy donors. Researchers ran the PCR with 60 Vbeta and 13 Jbeta primers. Here immunoSEQ multiplex PCR was the method, and the copy in TCRdb shows in-frame clones only, minus some. The repertoire holds fewer than 200,000 clones, with about 81% as singletons. The CDR3 sequence is 14 residues long. The junction had 4 bases not matched to a gene; V was cut back by 3 bases and J by 7 bases. The V gene's germline CDR1 is GTSNPN and CDR2 SVGIG (reference sequence). Sequencing was performed on PBMCs. The clonotype was recovered from a girl aged 2 to 9 in good health and CMV-seropositive. The J gene is TRBJ1-6, the V gene TRBV30, with 9 bases lining up with TRBD1. CDR3: CAWRDRGMNSPLHF. The CDR3 coding sequence is TGTGCCTGGAGAGACAGGGGGATGAATTCACCCCTCCACTTT.